This is a list of T cell receptor beta chains from one sample in a study of shared clonotypes between healthy human individuals. Assay used: immunoSEQ multiplex PCR; TCRdb lists only in-frame clones, some missing. This sample yields roughly 1,000,000 clones, of which 75% to 85% are seen a single time; around 0.47% belongs to the top ten. The sample consisted of memory CD4+ T cells from PBMCs. These receptors were obtained from a man younger than 35 in good health. Some clones in this sample may be carry-over from other donors' samples. Both conserved end residues are part of each CDR3. A D gene is named only where the DNA matches it firmly. Clone size, where shown, is once, few, many, or a class for clones that have expanded.

j_gene,abundance,v_gene,d_gene,CDR3nt,CDR3aa
TRBJ1-5,NA,TRBV28,NA,TGTGCCAGCAGCCTGCAACGGAGAGATCAGCCCCAGCATTTT,CASSLQRRDQPQHF
TRBJ1-4,NA,TRBV18,TRBD1,TGTGCCAGCTCCCCCCGACAGGGACTAGAAGAAAAACTGTTTTTT,CASSPRQGLEEKLFF
TRBJ1-1,NA,TRBV4-1,TRBD1,TGCGCCAGCAGCCAAGAGGGACAGGGGAGCACTGAAGCTTTCTTT,CASSQEGQGSTEAFF
TRBJ2-2,once,TRBV10-3,TRBD1,TGTGCCATCAGTGACCCCCGACAGGGGGCCGGGGAGCTGTTTTTT,CAISDPRQGAGELFF
TRBJ2-5,NA,TRBV30,TRBD2,TGTGCCTGGAAAGTCCCGGGACTAGCCATCGAACAGTACTTC,CAWKVPGLAIEQYF
TRBJ1-1,NA,TRBV7-2,NA,TGTGCCAGCAGCTTAGGAGGAACAGCTAACACTGAAGCTTTCTTT,CASSLGGTANTEAFF
TRBJ1-4,NA,TRBV9,NA,TGTGCCAGCAGCGTAGGGCCGGGGACCCGAACAACTAATGAAAAACTGTTTTTT,CASSVGPGTRTTNEKLFF
TRBJ1-1,NA,TRBV28,NA,TGTGCCAGCAGTTTATTGGCAGGTTGGAACACTGAAGCTTTCTTT,CASSLLAGWNTEAFF
TRBJ2-1,once,TRBV10-3,NA,TGTGCCATCAGTGATCCCCGAGCGGGGACAACCAATGAGCAGTTCTTC,CAISDPRAGTTNEQFF
TRBJ2-1,NA,TRBV6-5,NA,TGTGCCAGCAGTTACTCGAGCCTTGACAATGAGCAGTTCTTC,CASSYSSLDNEQFF
TRBJ2-7,NA,TRBV6-6,NA,TGTGCCAGCAGTCTAGAACGTACCGGGGCGCAGTACTTC,CASSLERTGAQYF
TRBJ2-5,many,TRBV5-1,NA,TGCGCCAGCAGCCCCCCAGGAGAGACCCAGTACTTC,CASSPPGETQYF
TRBJ2-1,once,TRBV4-2,NA,TGTGCCAGCAGCCAGGCAAGAAATGAGCAGTTCTTC,CASSQARNEQFF
TRBJ1-4,few,TRBV5-8,TRBD1,TGTGCCAGCAGCTTGGGTGGACAGGCATTCCTCCTTGATGAAAAACTGTTTTTT,CASSLGGQAFLLDEKLFF
TRBJ1-2,NA,TRBV29-1,NA,TGCAGCGTTGAACCCAGTCAAAATGGCTACACCTTC,CSVEPSQNGYTF
TRBJ2-5,NA,TRBV5-1,NA,TGCGCCAGCAGGGCCCGGGGCTATCTGGCTATCGAAAAAGCGGGCGAGACCCAGTACTTC,CASRARGYLAIEKAGETQYF
TRBJ2-7,NA,TRBV7-2,NA,TGTGCCAGCAGCGCCCACGGGGGTGGGACAGAGTACTTC,CASSAHGGGTEYF
TRBJ2-6,NA,TRBV19,TRBD1,TGTGCCAGTAGTATGGGACAGGGGGTTAGTGGGGCCAACGTCCTGACTTTC,CASSMGQGVSGANVLTF
TRBJ1-5,NA,TRBV15,TRBD1,TGTGCCACCAGCAGGAAAGAGGGGGCGCGGGATCAGCCCCAGCATTTT,CATSRKEGARDQPQHF
TRBJ1-2,many,TRBV6-1,NA,TGTGCCAGCTCCCCTGGCAGGGGCTATGGCTACACCTTC,CASSPGRGYGYTF
TRBJ2-7,once,TRBV5-1,TRBD1,TGCGCCAGCAGCTGGCGGACAGGGGGCGTCTACGAGCAGTACTTC,CASSWRTGGVYEQYF
TRBJ1-5,NA,TRBV5-1,NA,TGCGCCAGCAGGGAGGGCAGCAATAGCAATCAGCCCCAGCATTTT,CASREGSNSNQPQHF
TRBJ2-1,NA,TRBV19,TRBD2,TGTGCCAGTAGTGGCCGGAGGACTAGCGGGACCAATGAGCAGTTCTTC,CASSGRRTSGTNEQFF
TRBJ2-2,NA,TRBV28,TRBD2,TGTGCCAGCAGTTTACTCGGGAGCGGGGACACCGGGGAGCTGTTTTTT,CASSLLGSGDTGELFF
TRBJ1-1,NA,TRBV4-2,NA,TGTGCCAGCAGCCAAGCCAGGGTGAACACTGAAGCTTTCTTT,CASSQARVNTEAFF
TRBJ1-2,few,TRBV29-1,TRBD1,TGCAGCGTGAACCGGGACAGGGCCTATGGCTACACCTTC,CSVNRDRAYGYTF
TRBJ1-5,NA,TRBV6-6,NA,TGTGCCAGCAGTCGGGGGCCGGGTCAGCCCCAGCATTTT,CASSRGPGQPQHF
TRBJ2-7,NA,TRBV7-8,TRBD1,TGTGCCAGCAGCCACTGGGACAGGGACTACGAGCAGTACTTC,CASSHWDRDYEQYF
TRBJ2-3,NA,TRBV28,NA,TGTGCCAGCAGTTTACGAGACATGGGACTGGGCGTCTTTGATACGCAGTATTTT,CASSLRDMGLGVFDTQYF
TRBJ1-1,NA,TRBV14,TRBD1,TGTGCCAGCAGCAGTTCGGGACAGGGAAACACTGAAGCTTTCTTT,CASSSSGQGNTEAFF
TRBJ2-3,many,TRBV4-1,NA,TGCGCCAGCAGCCTGGGACCACAAGGGGATACGCAGTATTTT,CASSLGPQGDTQYF
TRBJ2-2,NA,TRBV5-1,TRBD2,TGCGCCAGCAGCTTGGTTCCTAGCGGGAGGGACACCGGGGAGCTGTTTTTT,CASSLVPSGRDTGELFF
TRBJ2-7,NA,TRBV20-1,NA,TGCAGTGCCAGGCAGGGGTACGAGCAGTACTTC,CSARQGYEQYF
TRBJ1-4,NA,TRBV2,NA,TGTGCCAGCAACGGAGGGGGGGTGGTTGAAAAACTGTTTTTT,CASNGGGVVEKLFF
TRBJ2-5,NA,TRBV2,NA,TGTGCCAGCATATGGAGCAGGGAGAGGGAGACCCAGTACTTC,CASIWSRERETQYF
TRBJ2-7,NA,TRBV2,NA,TGTGCCAGCAGATACCTCAGGGGACACTACGAGCAGTACTTC,CASRYLRGHYEQYF
TRBJ1-5,NA,TRBV6-6,NA,TGTGCCAGCAGTCCAGGGCTTCATCAGCCCCAGCATTTT,CASSPGLHQPQHF
TRBJ2-7,NA,TRBV10-1,NA,TGCGCCCTACGGGGTTCCGAGCAGTACTTC,CALRGSEQYF
TRBJ2-7,few,TRBV28,NA,TGTGCCAGCAGCCGGACATATTCTTCCTACGAGCAGTACTTC,CASSRTYSSYEQYF
TRBJ2-7,once,TRBV18,NA,TGTGCCAGCTCGATCGGGACGGAGAGTTACGAGCAGTACTTC,CASSIGTESYEQYF
TRBJ2-5,NA,TRBV5-1,TRBD1,TGCGCCAGCAGCTTGGGCGCCGGGACAGGGGGAGAGACCCAGTACTTC,CASSLGAGTGGETQYF
TRBJ1-5,NA,TRBV28,TRBD1,TGTGCCAGCAGTTTATTTGAGGGGCATTGGGACCACAGGGGGGGCGGTCAGCCCCAGCATTTT,CASSLFEGHWDHRGGGQPQHF
TRBJ1-1,NA,TRBV2,NA,TGTGCCAGCAGTGTGGGGAAGAACACTGAAGCTTTCTTT,CASSVGKNTEAFF
TRBJ2-1,once,TRBV4-1,NA,TGCGCCAGCAGCCCCGAAACCAACTACAATGAGCAGTTCTTC,CASSPETNYNEQFF
TRBJ2-2,NA,TRBV11-1,TRBD2,TGTGCCAGTGGACAGACTAGCGGGAGGAACACCGGGGAGCTGTTTTTT,CASGQTSGRNTGELFF
TRBJ2-1,NA,TRBV5-1,NA,TGCGCCAGCAGCTTCGACCTCTACGACCAGTTCTTC,CASSFDLYDQFF
TRBJ1-4,NA,TRBV6-6,NA,TGTGCCAGCGTCGATCGGGCTAATGAAAAACTGTTTTTT,CASVDRANEKLFF
TRBJ2-1,NA,TRBV6-1,NA,TGTGCCAGCAGTGAAGCGGGGTCGGTTTATGAGCAGTTCTTC,CASSEAGSVYEQFF
TRBJ2-3,NA,TRBV2,NA,TGTGCCAGCAGCCCTACGGTCACAGATACGCAGTATTTT,CASSPTVTDTQYF
TRBJ1-1,NA,TRBV6-1,NA,TGTGCCAGCAGTATCCGCCCCGGGGACACTGAAGCTTTCTTT,CASSIRPGDTEAFF